The rows below give T cell receptor beta chains drawn from one sample of a study of T cells expressing NK-cell markers. Reanalyzing the 5' RACE reads, TCRdb keeps one entry per CDR3 protein, without DNA. The specimen's table records around 280,000 distinct CDR3 sequences. Sample: blood T cells: a sorted CD56 or NKG2C T cell subset, CD4+ or CD8+ T cells, or bulk PBMC T cells (not recorded which). The receptors derive from a man younger than 35 in good health. Each CDR3 is given with its conserved first and last residue. The order of the fields is J gene, V gene, CDR3 protein.

J gene: TRBJ1-1; V gene: TRBV19; CDR3 protein: CASSHYRDREEAFF
J gene: TRBJ1-2; V gene: TRBV29-1; CDR3 protein: CSAQGGGYGYTF
J gene: TRBJ1-4; V gene: TRBV29-1; CDR3 protein: CSAGGRANEKLFF
J gene: TRBJ2-7; V gene: TRBV6-1; CDR3 protein: CASSRQQLYGEQYF
J gene: TRBJ2-1; V gene: TRBV15; CDR3 protein: CATSRDRAGEPYNEQFF
J gene: TRBJ1-3; V gene: TRBV6-1; CDR3 protein: CASIPDISGNTIYF
J gene: TRBJ2-1; V gene: TRBV7-2; CDR3 protein: CASSFSGTRIMVSYNEQFF
J gene: TRBJ2-1; V gene: TRBV20-1; CDR3 protein: CSATTVSGSYNEQFF
J gene: TRBJ2-3; V gene: TRBV20-1; CDR3 protein: CSAISRRTDTQYF
J gene: TRBJ2-1; V gene: TRBV5-1; CDR3 protein: CASSLVGGESYNEQFF
J gene: TRBJ2-4; V gene: TRBV12-3/TRBV12-4; CDR3 protein: CASSLRTDKNIQYF
J gene: TRBJ2-6; V gene: TRBV6-5; CDR3 protein: CASSSTLNGANVLTF
J gene: TRBJ2-7; V gene: TRBV7-2; CDR3 protein: CASSLGLQISYEQYF
J gene: TRBJ2-5; V gene: TRBV11-2; CDR3 protein: CASSLRSETQYF
J gene: TRBJ2-6; V gene: TRBV7-2; CDR3 protein: CASSLSTWLANVLTF
J gene: TRBJ2-5; V gene: TRBV12-3/TRBV12-4; CDR3 protein: CASTDRGQETQYF
J gene: TRBJ2-3; V gene: TRBV24-1; CDR3 protein: CATSDLRGSTDTQYF
J gene: TRBJ2-1; V gene: TRBV29-1; CDR3 protein: CSATTSGRRDEQFF
J gene: TRBJ1-2; V gene: TRBV5-1; CDR3 protein: CASSLDNGYTF
J gene: TRBJ2-5; V gene: TRBV5-1; CDR3 protein: CASSLERLAGVETQYF
J gene: TRBJ1-2; V gene: TRBV18; CDR3 protein: CASSPRQGGGYGYTF
J gene: TRBJ1-1; V gene: TRBV18; CDR3 protein: CASSPPSSSVAFF
J gene: TRBJ1-6; V gene: TRBV7-2; CDR3 protein: CASSFEGTPLHF
J gene: TRBJ2-1; V gene: TRBV5-4; CDR3 protein: CASSGRDSYNEQFF
J gene: TRBJ1-2; V gene: TRBV6-1; CDR3 protein: CASTLGQVGGYTF
J gene: TRBJ2-7; V gene: TRBV4-2; CDR3 protein: CASSQAKGQGVSYEQYF
J gene: TRBJ2-1; V gene: TRBV4-1; CDR3 protein: CASSQRFASGVYNEQFF
J gene: TRBJ2-5; V gene: TRBV7-2; CDR3 protein: CASSSAGTETQYF
J gene: TRBJ2-3; V gene: TRBV6-5; CDR3 protein: CASSYRQGRDTQYF
J gene: TRBJ2-7; V gene: TRBV5-1; CDR3 protein: CASSSRGREQYF
J gene: TRBJ1-1; V gene: TRBV29-1; CDR3 protein: CSISEVRTEAFF
J gene: TRBJ2-5; V gene: TRBV6-1; CDR3 protein: CASRSEGETQYF
J gene: TRBJ2-1; V gene: TRBV7-2; CDR3 protein: CASSLRQGRDPQFF
J gene: TRBJ2-1; V gene: TRBV15; CDR3 protein: CATSRGLNGEQFF
J gene: TRBJ2-2; V gene: TRBV12-3/TRBV12-4; CDR3 protein: CASILGQSRGELFF
J gene: TRBJ2-1; V gene: TRBV12-3/TRBV12-4; CDR3 protein: CASSFMAGSYNEQFF
J gene: TRBJ2-1; V gene: TRBV12-3/TRBV12-4; CDR3 protein: CASSLAQTGWRGYQFF
J gene: TRBJ2-4; V gene: TRBV7-2; CDR3 protein: CASSLDISNIQYF
J gene: TRBJ1-5; V gene: TRBV12-3/TRBV12-4; CDR3 protein: CASRPDMGGQPQHF
J gene: TRBJ2-3; V gene: TRBV27; CDR3 protein: CASSFLAGGPITDTQYF
J gene: TRBJ2-6; V gene: TRBV18; CDR3 protein: CASSPTAGPGANVLTF
J gene: TRBJ2-7; V gene: TRBV27; CDR3 protein: CASSSRLAGGYEQYF
J gene: TRBJ2-1; V gene: TRBV5-6; CDR3 protein: CASSLTGQGAWEQFF
J gene: TRBJ2-1; V gene: TRBV12-3/TRBV12-4; CDR3 protein: CASLTGGRVNNEQFF
J gene: TRBJ2-1; V gene: TRBV5-1; CDR3 protein: CASSRNNHEQFF